This TCR beta chain was found in a study of T cell repertoires in cytomegalovirus infection. About the study: The authors relied on CMV epitopes, both recently identified HLA-C-restricted and well-studied HLA-B-restricted.

TCRdb called the reads again in MiXCR, with one record for every CDR3 protein. The sample has about 920,000 distinct CDR3 sequences, approximately 32% seen once. The CDR3 totals 17 residues. CDR1 is SEHNR, CDR2 FQNEAQ, per germline (reference sequence). V shed 6 bases and J 1 base; nucleotides not matched to a gene: 9. As to this clonotype: Its target is unknown.

The chain employs TRBV7-9 and TRBJ2-5; TRBD2 agrees at 12 bases. This sequence originates from a human donor in good health (CMV status not recorded). Some clones in this sample may be carry-over from other donors' samples. The sample in question was cultured CD8+ T cells from PBMCs, obtained from culture after CMV antigen stimulation. The CDR3 is CASSNGLAGIPQETQYF. The CDR3 DNA follows: TGTGCCAGCAGTAATGGACTAGCGGGGATCCCCCAAGAGACCCAGTACTTC.